This T cell receptor (beta chain) was documented in a study of cytomegalovirus exposure and HLA in healthy donors. Findings and limits, study-wide: In an earlier analysis, about 87% or about 30%: the productive usage of most TCR beta V segments. Researchers reported in a later analysis that a missense DCLRE1C variant was tied to TCR beta V- and J-gene trimming. Presence/absence results assume similar sequencing depth per donor, which may not hold.

On this clone: Its specificity is unknown.

This PCR relied on a set of 60 Vbeta primers and 13 Jbeta primers. In the original analysis: Roughly 81 million unique TCR beta chains, roughly 11 million shared, were counted in a later analysis. The method was immunoSEQ multiplex PCR; TCRdb's version includes in-frame clones alone and lacks a portion of them. D and trimming come from the DNA, and the V and J calls and clone size come from that table. In the table there are 70,000 or so clones, around 74% of which are singletons. The sequenced sample consisted of PBMCs. The TCR sequence derives from an older woman in good health and CMV-seropositive.

The CDR3 nucleotides are TGTGCCAGCAGTTTATCGACGGGGAACACTGAAGCTTTCTTT. Residues: CASSLSTGNTEAFF. The V and J genes are TRBV28 and TRBJ1-1; no clear D. Trimming left V 1 base short and J 1 base short, with 7 bases between. The length of the CDR3 is 14 residues. Germline assignment: CDR1 MDHEN and CDR2 SYDVKM.